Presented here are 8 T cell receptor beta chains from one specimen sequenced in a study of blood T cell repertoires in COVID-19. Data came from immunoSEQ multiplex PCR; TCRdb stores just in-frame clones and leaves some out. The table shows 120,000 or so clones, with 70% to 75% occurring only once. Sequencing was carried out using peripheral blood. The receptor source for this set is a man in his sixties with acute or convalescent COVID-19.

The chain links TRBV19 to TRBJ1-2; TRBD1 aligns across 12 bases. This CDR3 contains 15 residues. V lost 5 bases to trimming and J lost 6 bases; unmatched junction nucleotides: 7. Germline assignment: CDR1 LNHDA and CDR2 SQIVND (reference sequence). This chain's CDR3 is CASSQRDRGLDGYTF. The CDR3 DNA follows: TGTGCCAGTAGTCAGCGGGACAGGGGGCTCGATGGCTACACCTTC.

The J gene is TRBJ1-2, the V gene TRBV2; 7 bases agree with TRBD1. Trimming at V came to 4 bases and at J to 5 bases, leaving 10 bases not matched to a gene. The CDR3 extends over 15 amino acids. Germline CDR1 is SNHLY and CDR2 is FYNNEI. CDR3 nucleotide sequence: TGTGCCAGCAGTGGGGGATATGGGACAGCTTATGGCTACACCTTC. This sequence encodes CASSGGYGTAYGYTF.

The CDR3 protein is CARGGQSSYEQYF. Here the CDR3 DNA reads TGTGCCCGGGGGGGCCAGAGCTCCTACGAGCAGTACTTC. V usage is TRBV2 and J usage is TRBJ2-7; 8 bases are shared with TRBD2. CDR3 length: 13 amino acids. Trimming cost V 11 bases and J 0 bases; bases outside gene matches: 6. The germline V gene has CDR1 SNHLY and CDR2 FYNNEI.

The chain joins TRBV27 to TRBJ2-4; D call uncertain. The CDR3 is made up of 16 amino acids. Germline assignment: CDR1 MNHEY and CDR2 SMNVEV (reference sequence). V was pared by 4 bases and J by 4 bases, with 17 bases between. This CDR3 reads CASSYRWQNPKNIQYF. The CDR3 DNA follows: TGTGCCAGCAGTTACCGATGGCAGAATCCTAAAAACATTCAGTACTTC.

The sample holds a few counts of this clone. CDR3 sequence: CASSVNSLAETPNTGELFF. The DNA of the CDR3 is TGTGCCAGCAGCGTAAACTCACTAGCGGAAACTCCGAACACCGGGGAGCTGTTTTTT. The chain joins TRBV9 to TRBJ2-2, with 8 bases matching TRBD2. The CDR3 totals 19 residues. J was trimmed by 0 bases and V by 1 base; bases with no gene match: 11. Germline CDR1 reads SGDLS; CDR2 reads YYNGEE. Drawing the rest from reference TRBV9 and TRBJ2-2, the complete variable domain is DSGVTQTPKHLITATGQRVTLRCSPRSGDLSVYWYQQSLDQGLQFLIQYYNGEERAKGNILERFSAQQFPDLHSELNLSSLELGDSALYFCASSVNSLAETPNTGELFFGEGSRLTVL.

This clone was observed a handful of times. For the CDR3, the DNA is TGTGCCAGCAAGGAGATATACAATGAGCAGTTCTTC. This gives the protein CASKEIYNEQFF. The chain uses TRBV2 and TRBJ2-1; no clear D. CDR1 is SNHLY and CDR2 is FYNNEI in the germline V gene. V was pared by 7 bases and J by 4 bases, with 8 bases between. The CDR3 runs to 12 residues. The whole variable domain, filled in from reference TRBV2 and TRBJ2-1, reads EPEVTQTPSHQVTQMGQEVILRCVPISNHLYFYWYRQILGQKVEFLVSFYNNEISEKSEIFDDQFSVERPDGSNFTLKIRSTKLEDSAMYFCASKEIYNEQFFGPGTRLTVL.

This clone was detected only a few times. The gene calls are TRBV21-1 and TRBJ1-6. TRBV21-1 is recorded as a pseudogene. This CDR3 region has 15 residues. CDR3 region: CASSTESSYNSPLHF. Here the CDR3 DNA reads TGTGCCAGCAGCACCGAGAGCTCCTATAATTCACCCCTCCACTTT.

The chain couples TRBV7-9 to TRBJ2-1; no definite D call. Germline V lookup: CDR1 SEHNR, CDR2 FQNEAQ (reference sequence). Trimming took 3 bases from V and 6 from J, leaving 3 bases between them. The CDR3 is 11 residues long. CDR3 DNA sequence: TGTGCCAGCAGCTTCTCCAATGAGCAGTTCTTC. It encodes CASSFSNEQFF. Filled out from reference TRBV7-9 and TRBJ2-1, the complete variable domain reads DTGVSQNPRHKITKRGQNVTFRCDPISEHNRLYWYRQTLGQGPEFLTYFQNEAQLEKSRLLSDRFSAERPKGSFSTLEIQRTEQGDSAMYLCASSFSNEQFFGPGTRLTVL.